The 25 T cell receptor beta chains below all came from one sample that was sequenced in a study of control samples from healthy donors and cancer patients. TCRdb keeps only in-frame clones here, not all; method: immunoSEQ multiplex PCR. This sample has over 80,000 clones, with approximately 80% found just once. The sample was blood. The receptors here all came from a man aged 30-40 years in good health.

The chain has TRBV5-5 and TRBJ2-3; D is unresolved. The CDR3 has 14 residues. Looked up from germline, CDR1 is SGHKS and CDR2 is YYEKEE (reference sequence). Trimming left V 1 base short and J 0 bases short, with 6 bases between. The CDR3 spells CASSLYPSTDTQYF. CDR3 sequence (DNA): TGTGCCAGCAGCTTGTATCCTAGCACAGATACGCAGTATTTT.

The chain uses TRBV12-3 or TRBV12-4 and TRBJ2-7; the D call may be TRBD1 or TRBD2 (5 bases each). The V end lost 6 bases, the J end lost 1 base, and 10 bases lay between the germline ends. The CDR3 loop spans 13 amino acids. This CDR3 is CASRSGPSYEQYF. The CDR3 DNA sequence: TGTGCCAGCAGGTCGGGACCGTCCTACGAGCAGTACTTC.

The genes are TRBV7-2 and TRBJ2-3; D may match TRBD1 or TRBD2 (5 bases each). Trimming shortened V by 2 bases and J by 1 base, and 10 bases separated the two germline ends. Germline CDR1 and CDR2: SGHTA and FQGNSA. The CDR3 sequence is 15 residues long. Here the CDR3 reads CASSLSVGGTDTQYF. The CDR3 nucleotides are TGTGCCAGCAGCTTATCCGTGGGGGGCACAGATACGCAGTATTTT.

V gene TRBV18 combines with J gene TRBJ1-5; perhaps TRBD1 as D (5 bases). This CDR3 is 13 amino acids long. From germline, CDR1 is KGHSH and CDR2 LQKENI. V gave up 3 bases and J gave up 4 bases, with 7 bases separating them. The CDR3 here is CASSPTANQPQHF. CDR3 nucleotide sequence: TGTGCCAGCTCACCGACAGCTAATCAGCCCCAGCATTTT.

Concerning this clone: In the same sample, other DNA sequences code for this CDR3. This sequence joins TRBV9 and TRBJ2-1; D not resolved. The V and J ends lost 0 bases and 0 bases respectively, with 10 bases between them. Germline CDR1 SGDLS, CDR2 YYNGEE. The CDR3 is made up of 16 amino acids. In DNA form, the CDR3 reads TGTGCCAGCAGCGTAGGTGGCGGTACCTCCTACAATGAGCAGTTCTTC. Its translation: CASSVGGGTSYNEQFF.

The chain is built from TRBV5-1 and TRBJ2-3; 11 bases agree with TRBD2. The CDR3 is 16 residues long. The V gene's germline CDR1 is SGHRS and CDR2 YFSETQ. The V gene end was trimmed by 0 bases and the J gene end by 5 bases; junction bases not matched to a gene: 5. The CDR3 bases are TGCGCCAGCAGCTTGGCTAGCGGGGGGCCGGGAGATACGCAGTATTTT. As protein: CASSLASGGPGDTQYF.

J is TRBJ1-6 and V is TRBV30; the match to TRBD1 covers 8 bases. This CDR3 comprises 16 residues. V trimming: 0 bases; J trimming: 2 bases; junction bases outside the gene matches: 3. CDR1 is GTSNPN and CDR2 is SVGIG in the germline V gene (reference sequence). The CDR3 nucleotides are TGTGCCTGGAGTGTACAGGGGGGAACCTATAATTCACCCCTCCACTTT. Translation: CAWSVQGGTYNSPLHF.

The chain links TRBV6-5 to TRBJ2-2; D might be TRBD1 (5 bases). Trimming left V 3 bases short and J 8 bases short, with 13 bases between. The CDR3 loop spans 14 amino acids. Germline V gene data show CDR1 as MNHEY and CDR2 as SVGAGI. As DNA, the CDR3 is TGTGCCAGCAGTTATTTAGGGGCCCCAGGGGAGCTGTTTTTT. Translation: CASSYLGAPGELFF.

The table lists this clone with a count of one. The CDR3 DNA reads as TGTGCCAGCAGCTTAGGGGACGATTACGAGCAGTACTTC. It codes for CASSLGDDYEQYF. This chain links TRBV11-1 with TRBJ2-7; D tentatively reads TRBD1 or TRBD2 (5 bases each). CDR3 length: 13 amino acids. Germline V gene sequence: CDR1 SGHAT, CDR2 FQDESV (reference sequence). Trimming shortened V by 1 base and J by 4 bases, and 8 bases separated the two germline ends.

This clone was observed once. This rearrangement joins TRBV18 to TRBJ2-2; D possibly corresponds to TRBD1 (6 bases). The V end lost 5 bases, the J end lost 1 base, and 8 bases lay between the germline ends. This CDR3 region has 14 residues. Per the germline V gene, CDR1 is KGHSH and CDR2 is LQKENI. The CDR3 here is CASSGTLNTGELFF. The DNA for the CDR3 is TGTGCCAGCTCAGGGACACTGAACACCGGGGAGCTGTTTTTT.

Comments on this clone: The sample contains more than one DNA sequence encoding this CDR3. The rearrangement joins TRBV7-6 to TRBJ2-5; 9 positions agree with TRBD2. Trimming removed 3 bases from V and 5 bases from J; junction bases left unmatched: 10. The germline gives CDR1 SGHVS, CDR2 FNYEAQ. The CDR3 covers 16 residues. The CDR3 protein is CASSLDLAGPRETQYF. The CDR3 coding sequence is TGTGCCAGCAGCTTGGATCTAGCGGGGCCCCGGGAGACCCAGTACTTC.

This clone was recorded only once. The chain combines TRBV6-6 with TRBJ2-1; TRBD2 might be the D (7 bases). This CDR3 contains 15 residues. V was cut by 7 bases and J by 0 bases, with 13 bases left in between. Per germline, CDR1 MNHNY and CDR2 SVGAGI (reference sequence). The CDR3 region is CASTDGGASYNEQFF. The CDR3 region has the DNA TGTGCCAGCACCGATGGGGGGGCCTCCTACAATGAGCAGTTCTTC.

This rearrangement joins TRBV5-1 to TRBJ1-2; D gene ambiguous. V lost 0 bases, J lost 0 bases, and 9 bases lay in between. This CDR3 contains 15 residues. Germline-derived CDR1 and CDR2 are SGHRS and YFSETQ. The CDR3 region is CASSLGNTANYGYTF. The DNA of the CDR3 is TGCGCCAGCAGCTTGGGTAATACAGCTAACTATGGCTACACCTTC.

The chain recombines TRBV27 with TRBJ2-2; 7 bases map to TRBD2. V was clipped by 4 bases and J by 5 bases; unmatched bases: 4. The CDR3 length is 14 residues. Germline V lookup: CDR1 MNHEY, CDR2 SMNVEV (reference sequence). The CDR3 protein is CASSWGGITGELFF. CDR3 DNA sequence: TGTGCCAGCAGTTGGGGGGGGATTACCGGGGAGCTGTTTTTT.

This clone was observed a single time. The junction and the germline gene differ at one end; a read error may be behind it. CDR3 loop: CASSYRVFSSNSPLHF. The CDR3 DNA sequence: TGTGCCAGCAGTTACAGGGTATTTTCCTCTAATTCACCCCTCCACTTT. V usage is TRBV5-6 and J usage is TRBJ1-6; TRBD1 might be the D (6 bases). Germline V lookup: CDR1 SGHDT, CDR2 YYEEEE. The CDR3 is 16 residues long.

The chain has TRBV18 and TRBJ1-3, with D unresolved. Germline V gives CDR1 KGHSH, CDR2 LQKENI. The CDR3 length is 15 residues. The V end was cut by 2 bases, the J end by 5 bases, with 13 bases between. CDR3 DNA sequence: TGTGCCAGCTCACCAGAGGGTTCCTATAGAAACACCATATATTTT. Amino acids: CASSPEGSYRNTIYF.

The chain joins TRBV14 to TRBJ1-3; D uncertain. This CDR3 comprises 16 residues. Looked up from germline, CDR1 is SGHDN and CDR2 is FVKESK. Trimming removed 1 base from V and 2 bases from J, with 12 bases in between. This CDR3 reads CASSQVRWGPGNTIYF. The DNA for the CDR3 is TGTGCCAGCAGCCAAGTAAGGTGGGGTCCTGGAAACACCATATATTTT.

The chain employs TRBV3-1 (or the pseudogene TRBV3-2) and TRBJ1-6; D ambiguous. Looked up from germline, CDR1 is LGHDT and CDR2 is YNNKEL (reference sequence). The CDR3 has 14 amino acids. Trimming took 5 bases from V and 12 from J, leaving 17 bases between them. Here the CDR3 DNA reads TGTGCCAGCAGCTCCCACGGAATGGTAAGACCCCTCCACTTT. Translated, it gives CASSSHGMVRPLHF.

This chain connects TRBV27 to TRBJ1-2; TRBD1 matches 10 bases. The germline gives CDR1 MNHEY, CDR2 SMNVEV (reference sequence). The CDR3 runs 15 residues. Unmatched junction bases numbered 10, after V lost 7 bases and J lost 5 bases. The DNA for the CDR3 is TGTGCCAGCAAAAAGACAGGGGGCGTTGGATATGGCTACACCTTC. As protein: CASKKTGGVGYGYTF.

The chain links TRBV3-1 (or the pseudogene TRBV3-2) to TRBJ2-3; 7 nucleotides match TRBD2. Germline-derived CDR1 and CDR2 are LGHDT and YNNKEL (reference sequence). The CDR3 extends over 17 amino acids. J was trimmed by 4 bases and V by 7 bases; bases with no gene match: 17. DNA for the CDR3: TGTGCCAGCACCTCAAACTACGGAAAGCGGGGTGCAGATACGCAGTATTTT. Translation: CASTSNYGKRGADTQYF.

This chain links TRBV12-3 or TRBV12-4 with TRBJ1-2; D is ambiguous. Trimming removed 1 base from V and 12 bases from J, with 15 bases in between. The CDR3 totals 13 residues. CDR3 bases: TGTGCCAGCAGTTTAGAAAGTCCCCAGGTTAACACCTTC. This codes for CASSLESPQVNTF.

The chain recombines TRBV6-5 with TRBJ1-3; the D is unclear. The germline CDR1 and CDR2 sequences are MNHEY and SVGAGI. V lost 4 bases and J lost 0, with 10 bases in between. CDR3 length equals 15 residues. This CDR3 is CASSSRTVSGNTIYF. CDR3 DNA: TGTGCCAGCAGTTCCAGGACCGTCTCTGGAAACACCATATATTTT.

This chain links TRBV11-3 with TRBJ1-1; 12 bases align to TRBD1. With 4 bases clipped from V and 5 bases from J, the junction kept 8 bases outside the gene matches. This CDR3 comprises 16 residues. The germline gives CDR1 SGHNT, CDR2 YENEEA. The CDR3, as DNA: TGTGCCAGCAGCTATACCGGGACAGGGGGCAAAACTGAAGCTTTCTTT. It yields the protein CASSYTGTGGKTEAFF. Filled out from reference TRBV11-3 and TRBJ1-1, the complete variable domain reads EAGVVQSPRYKIIEKKQPVAFWCNPISGHNTLYWYLQNLGQGPELLIRYENEEAVDDSQLPKDRFSAERLKGVDSTLKIQPAELGDSAVYLCASSYTGTGGKTEAFFGQGTRLTVV.

J is TRBJ1-5 and V is TRBV27; TRBD1 is a possible D gene (5 bases). Per the germline V gene, CDR1 is MNHEY and CDR2 is SMNVEV (reference sequence). The CDR3 runs 15 residues. V lost 1 base to trimming and J lost 0 bases, with 7 bases between them. CDR3 loop: CASSLYRNSNQPQHF. CDR3 coding DNA: TGTGCCAGCAGTTTATACAGGAATAGCAATCAGCCCCAGCATTTT.

The chain uses TRBV27 and TRBJ2-2; 12 bases align to TRBD2. This CDR3 comprises 16 residues. The V segment lost 4 bases and the J segment 3 bases; nucleotides outside the gene matches: 3. The germline V gene encodes CDR1 MNHEY and CDR2 SMNVEV (reference sequence). DNA of the CDR3: TGTGCCAGCAGTTCACTAGCGGGGGGTCACACCGGGGAGCTGTTTTTT. As protein: CASSSLAGGHTGELFF.